The rows below give T cell receptor beta chains drawn from one sample of a study of blood T cell repertoires in COVID-19. Repertoires were generated with immunoSEQ multiplex PCR, while TCRdb's copy carries only in-frame clones and drops some. The sample has 110,000 or so clones; 81% are singletons. Source material: peripheral blood. The receptors stem from a man over 45 with acute or convalescent COVID-19. The CDR3 runs from the conserved cysteine through the conserved F or W. A D gene is named only where the DNA matches it firmly. Expanded clones get a size class; other rows say once, few or many, or leave the size out.

d_gene	j_gene	v_gene	abundance	CDR3aa	CDR3nt
TRBD1	TRBJ2-3	TRBV13	NA	CASGRQGNTDTQYF	TGTGCCAGCGGACGACAGGGAAACACAGATACGCAGTATTTT
TRBD1	TRBJ1-2	TRBV24-1	NA	CATAGTGYAGYTF	TGTGCCACCGCCGGGACAGGGTATGCTGGCTACACCTTC
NA	TRBJ1-1	TRBV20-1	NA	CSANSVPEAFF	TGCAGTGCCAACAGTGTACCTGAAGCTTTCTTT
NA	TRBJ2-3	TRBV7-8	NA	CASSPGDPRSPLYTDTQYF	TGTGCCAGCAGCCCAGGGGATCCTAGATCGCCTCTTTACACAGATACGCAGTATTTT
NA	TRBJ1-3	TRBV6-5	NA	CACSGQAHTIYF	TGTGCCTGTTCCGGCCAGGCGCACACCATATATTTT
NA	TRBJ2-7	TRBV9	few	CASSVEPSYEQYF	TGTGCCAGCAGCGTAGAGCCTAGCTATGAGCAGTACTTC
NA	TRBJ1-6	TRBV4-2	few	CASSPKADFSNSPLHF	TGTGCCAGCAGCCCTAAAGCGGACTTTAGTAATTCACCCCTCCACTTT
NA	TRBJ1-1	TRBV19	NA	CASSIHVRGRDTEAFF	TGTGCCAGTAGTATTCATGTACGGGGGAGGGACACTGAAGCTTTCTTT
TRBD1	TRBJ1-1	TRBV19	NA	CASTRQGTFTEAFF	TGTGCCAGTACTCGACAGGGTACCTTCACTGAAGCTTTCTTT
TRBD1	TRBJ1-1	TRBV6-5	NA	CASSTRDSLNTEAFF	TGTGCCAGCAGTACCCGGGACAGCTTAAACACTGAAGCTTTCTTT
NA	TRBJ2-3	TRBV5-6	NA	CASSLAVGHHTDTQYF	TGTGCCAGCAGCTTGGCCGTGGGACACCACACAGATACGCAGTATTTT
TRBD1	TRBJ2-5	TRBV14	NA	CASSQGRTGTQYF	TGTGCCAGCAGCCAAGGAAGGACAGGCACCCAGTACTTC
TRBD2	TRBJ2-1	TRBV4-1	NA	CASSHSGLAGNNEQFF	TGCGCCAGCAGCCACTCGGGACTAGCGGGGAACAATGAGCAGTTCTTC
TRBD1	TRBJ2-1	TRBV10-3	NA	CAISGPISLDRGKDNEQFF	TGTGCCATCAGTGGCCCAATTTCCTTAGACAGGGGGAAGGACAATGAGCAGTTCTTC
NA	TRBJ1-2	TRBV15	NA	CATSPMTVNYGYTF	TGTGCCACCAGCCCAATGACAGTTAACTATGGCTACACCTTC
TRBD1	TRBJ1-6	TRBV5-1	few	CASSWDRGDPNSPLHF	TGCGCCAGCAGCTGGGACAGGGGGGATCCTAATTCACCCCTCCACTTT
NA	TRBJ1-2	TRBV5-1	NA	CASSLGTGGGYTF	TGCGCCAGCAGCTTGGGTACCGGCGGCGGCTACACCTTC
TRBD2	TRBJ2-1	TRBV30	NA	CAWSVGLAGQFF	TGTGCCTGGAGTGTAGGACTAGCTGGGCAGTTCTTC